Below are 29 T cell receptor beta chains sequenced from a single sample in a study of cytomegalovirus exposure and HLA in healthy donors. Libraries were prepared by immunoSEQ multiplex PCR; TCRdb keeps only in-frame clonotypes and omits some of them. The sample records 150,000 to 170,000 clones, roughly 84% being singletons. Sequenced sample: PBMCs. The receptor source for this set is a human donor in good health.

The rearrangement joins TRBV18 to TRBJ1-2; the D gene is possibly TRBD1 (6 bases). Per the germline V gene, CDR1 is KGHSH and CDR2 is LQKENI. The CDR3 is 15 residues long. V lost 1 base and J lost 8, with 17 bases in between. The CDR3 DNA reads TGTGCCAGCTCACCACTGCAGGGGAAAAAGCTGGGCTACACCTTC. Translating gives CASSPLQGKKLGYTF.

The J gene is TRBJ1-2, the V gene TRBV29-1; maybe TRBD1 (5 bases). CDR3 length: 13 amino acids. Germline lookup yields CDR1 SQVTM and CDR2 ANQGSEA. The germline V and J ends were trimmed by 6 bases and 3 bases, with 14 bases remaining between them. CDR3 DNA: TGCAGCGTGGGGGGTACAGGAGACTATGGCTACACCTTC. This sequence encodes CSVGGTGDYGYTF.

The V and J genes are TRBV15 and TRBJ1-2, with 8 bases lining up with TRBD1. V gave up 5 bases and J gave up 5 bases; unmatched junction bases: 1. This CDR3 has 12 amino acids. Germline loops: CDR1 LNHNV, CDR2 YYDKDF (reference sequence). For the CDR3, the DNA is TGTGCCACCAGCGGACAGGGTTATGGCTACACCTTC. It translates to CATSGQGYGYTF.

The rearrangement links TRBV28 to TRBJ2-3; D call uncertain. With 3 bases removed from V and 3 bases from J, the gap between germline ends came to 10 bases. Per germline, CDR1 MDHEN and CDR2 SYDVKM. The CDR3 is 14 residues long. CDR3 in amino acids: CASSFSPTTDTQYF. The CDR3 DNA is TGTGCCAGCAGTTTTAGTCCCACTACAGATACGCAGTATTTT. The full variable domain, rest sourced from reference TRBV28 and TRBJ2-3, is DVKVTQSSRYLVKRTGEKVFLECVQDMDHENMFWYRQDPGLGLRLIYFSYDVKMKEKGDIPEGYSVSREKKERFSLILESASTNQTSMYLCASSFSPTTDTQYFGPGTRLTVL.

This clone was counted once. This chain connects TRBV5-1 to TRBJ2-7; TRBD2 agrees at 15 bases. Looked up from germline, CDR1 is SGHRS and CDR2 is YFSETQ. V trimming: 4 bases; J trimming: 4 bases; junction bases outside the gene matches: 9. The CDR3 is 17 amino acids. The CDR3 DNA sequence: TGCGCCAGCAGCCTCACCGGGACTAGCGGGAGGCTATACGAGCAGTACTTC. Its protein is CASSLTGTSGRLYEQYF.

This clone was recorded only once. J is TRBJ2-7 and V is TRBV28, with D tentatively TRBD1 (6 bases). This CDR3 region has 13 residues. Trimming stripped 4 bases from V and 6 bases from J, with 13 bases between. Looked up from germline, CDR1 is MDHEN and CDR2 is SYDVKM. CDR3: CASSSGQLLEQYF. CDR3 DNA: TGTGCCAGCAGTTCGGGACAACTACTCGAGCAGTACTTC.

The chain has TRBV25-1 and TRBJ1-2; no definite D call. V gave up 4 bases and J gave up 2 bases, with 17 bases separating them. CDR1 and CDR2 (germline): MGHDK, SYGVNS. This CDR3 has 16 amino acids. The chain's CDR3 is CASSGTAPGENYGYTF. CDR3 in DNA: TGTGCCAGCAGTGGGACTGCGCCCGGGGAAAACTATGGCTACACCTTC.

This chain uses TRBV5-1 with TRBJ2-3; 7 bases agree with TRBD1. Germline V gene data show CDR1 as SGHRS and CDR2 as YFSETQ. CDR3 length equals 13 residues. The V and J ends lost 3 bases and 6 bases, in that order; junction bases with no gene match: 4. CDR3 nucleotide sequence: TGCGCCAGCAGCTACCAGGGGGAGGATACGCAGTATTTT. Residues: CASSYQGEDTQYF.

The V gene is TRBV5-1, the J gene TRBJ2-1; 11 bases align to TRBD2. This CDR3 spans 16 amino acids. After removal of 3 bases from V and 1 base from J, the junction contained 3 bases not matched to a gene. The germline gives CDR1 SGHRS, CDR2 YFSETQ. The CDR3 loop is CASSSTSGRSYNEQFF. The CDR3 DNA sequence: TGCGCCAGCAGCTCCACTAGCGGGAGATCCTACAATGAGCAGTTCTTC.

This rearrangement joins TRBV30 to TRBJ1-1; D not certain. Germline lookup yields CDR1 GTSNPN and CDR2 SVGIG (reference sequence). The V gene lost 5 bases and the J gene lost 5 bases, with 15 bases spanning the gap. The CDR3 is 13 residues long. In DNA form, the CDR3 reads TGTGCCTGGGGCAACCTAGGAGGGACTGAAGCTTTCTTT. It yields the protein CAWGNLGGTEAFF.

The chain employs TRBV19 and TRBJ1-5; TRBD1 matches at 10 bases. In germline, CDR1 is LNHDA, CDR2 SQIVND (reference sequence). With V trimmed by 7 bases and J by 7 bases, 16 bases remained unmatched. This CDR3 has 17 amino acids. CDR3 coding DNA: TGTGCCAGTACGACTCCCTCCCGACAGGGGGCGAAGCAGCCCCAGCATTTT. Its protein is CASTTPSRQGAKQPQHF.

The gene calls are TRBV7-9 and TRBJ2-7; TRBD2 agrees at 11 bases. J was trimmed by 0 bases and V by 5 bases; bases with no gene match: 6. The CDR3 runs 16 residues. Germline V gene lookup returns CDR1 SEHNR and CDR2 FQNEAQ (reference sequence). Here the CDR3 DNA reads TGTGCCAGCAGCCACGTGACTAGCGGGACCTCCTACGAGCAGTACTTC. Translation gives CASSHVTSGTSYEQYF.

The chain has TRBV30 and TRBJ1-4, with 12 bases lining up with TRBD1. Germline CDR1 and CDR2: GTSNPN and SVGIG (reference sequence). The CDR3 extends over 15 amino acids. J gave up 12 bases and V 5 bases, and 13 bases lay outside the gene matches. CDR3 DNA: TGTGCCTGGGCGCCCTCGGGACAGGGGGCCCCTGAACTGTTTTTT. Translation: CAWAPSGQGAPELFF.

Of note for this clone: An end of the junction does not agree with germline; a read error may underlie this. The chain is built from TRBV15 and TRBJ2-7; possibly TRBD1 for D (6 bases). Germline V CDR1 and CDR2: LNHNV, YYDKDF (reference sequence). The CDR3 covers 17 residues. The CDR3 nucleotides read TGTGCCACCAGCGGAGACGGGATTCGGGACAACTCCTACGAGCAGTACTTC. Translated, it gives CATSGDGIRDNSYEQYF. Filled out from reference TRBV15 and TRBJ2-7, the complete variable domain reads DAMVIQNPRYQVTQFGKPVTLSCSQTLNHNVMYWYQQKSSQAPKLLFHYYDKDFNNEADTPDNFQSRRPNTSFCFLDIRSPGLGDTAMYLCATSGDGIRDNSYEQYFGPGTRLTVT.

This chain connects TRBV9 to TRBJ2-3; 9 positions agree with TRBD2. CDR3 length equals 15 residues. The germline V gene has CDR1 SGDLS and CDR2 YYNGEE. The V and J ends lost 4 bases and 7 bases, in that order; junction bases with no gene match: 10. CDR3 nucleotides: TGTGCCAGCAGCCCGGAGGGCGGGAGGGCGAATACGCAGTATTTT. Its translation: CASSPEGGRANTQYF.

CDR3 coding DNA: TGTGCCAGCAGTTGGTACAGGAACAATCAGCCCCAGCATTTT. The encoded protein is CASSWYRNNQPQHF. V gene TRBV27 combines with J gene TRBJ1-5; TRBD1 might be the D (5 bases). Trimming removed 4 bases at V and 3 bases at J, with 10 bases between. This CDR3 is 14 amino acids long. Germline CDR1 is MNHEY and CDR2 is SMNVEV (reference sequence).

The chain links TRBV6-5 to TRBJ2-7; 9 bases match TRBD2. With V trimmed by 6 bases and J by 3 bases, 6 bases remained unmatched. The CDR3 spans 14 residues. Germline CDR1 reads MNHEY; CDR2 reads SVGAGI. The CDR3 DNA sequence: TGTGCCAGCAGCCCCCATAGCGGGAGCTACGAGCAGTACTTC. Translated, it gives CASSPHSGSYEQYF.

The chain recombines TRBV14 with TRBJ2-1; D uncertain. V was trimmed by 0 bases and J by 4 bases, leaving 13 bases between them. The germline V gene has CDR1 SGHDN and CDR2 FVKESK. This CDR3 is 16 amino acids long. DNA of the CDR3: TGTGCCAGCAGCCAAGATCTAGGTTTACGATACAATGAGCAGTTCTTC. Protein product: CASSQDLGLRYNEQFF. The full variable domain, in which reference TRBV14 and TRBJ2-1 provide the parts outside the CDR3, is EAGVTQFPSHSVIEKGQTVTLRCDPISGHDNLYWYRRVMGKEIKFLLHFVKESKQDESGMPNNRFLAERTGGTYSTLKVQPAELEDSGVYFCASSQDLGLRYNEQFFGPGTRLTVL.

CDR3 nucleotide sequence: TGCGCCAGCAGCCAAGATCGGGCTAGCGGGAAGCGGGCAGATACGCAGTATTTT. Amino acids: CASSQDRASGKRADTQYF. This chain links TRBV4-1 with TRBJ2-3; 9 nucleotides agree with TRBD2. The CDR3 consists of 18 residues. CDR1 is MGHRA and CDR2 is YSYEKL in the germline V gene. After removal of 0 bases from V and 4 bases from J, the junction contained 11 bases not matched to a gene.

The CDR3 sequence is CASSLRGGQGIYEQYF. The CDR3 bases are TGTGCCAGCTCACTCCGGGGGGGACAGGGGATCTACGAGCAGTACTTC. This sequence joins TRBV18 and TRBJ2-7; 10 bases agree with TRBD1. Germline V gene lookup returns CDR1 KGHSH and CDR2 LQKENI. Trimming cost V 4 bases and J 3 bases; bases outside gene matches: 9. The CDR3 spans 16 residues.

This chain connects TRBV7-2 to TRBJ2-2; D may be TRBD2 (7 bases). Trimming shortened V by 8 bases and J by 2 bases, and 15 bases separated the two germline ends. In germline, CDR1 is SGHTA, CDR2 FQGNSA. CDR3 length: 15 amino acids. The CDR3 sequence is CASVRGAQNTGELFF. As DNA, the CDR3 is TGTGCCAGCGTACGGGGGGCCCAAAACACCGGGGAGCTGTTTTTT.

This clone has a single count. CDR3 sequence: CASSYTGSAESGYTF. The CDR3 nucleotides are TGTGCCAGCAGTTACACCGGCAGCGCAGAAAGTGGCTACACCTTC. The V gene is TRBV6-5, the J gene TRBJ1-2; no clear D gene. The CDR3 spans 15 residues. Trimming cost V 2 bases and J 7 bases, with 17 bases left between them. Germline values: CDR1 MNHEY, CDR2 SVGAGI.

J is TRBJ2-2 and V is TRBV27, with D maybe TRBD2 (6 bases). With 7 bases removed from V and 0 bases from J, the gap between germline ends came to 12 bases. Per the germline V gene, CDR1 is MNHEY and CDR2 is SMNVEV (reference sequence). The CDR3 extends over 15 amino acids. CDR3: CASTRGEANTGELFF. The CDR3 coding sequence is TGTGCCAGCACTCGAGGGGAGGCGAACACCGGGGAGCTGTTTTTT.

V is TRBV9 and J is TRBJ1-4; D is perhaps TRBD1 (5 bases). Germline V CDR1 and CDR2: SGDLS, YYNGEE. V gave up 0 bases and J gave up 8 bases, with 11 bases separating them. The CDR3 is 14 residues long. CDR3 amino acids: CASSVGPAGEKLFF. The CDR3 DNA is TGTGCCAGCAGCGTAGGGCCGGCAGGGGAAAAACTGTTTTTT.

This sequence joins TRBV15 and TRBJ2-1; D remains ambiguous. The germline gives CDR1 LNHNV, CDR2 YYDKDF (reference sequence). This CDR3 is 14 amino acids long. Trimming took 1 base from V and 7 from J, leaving 11 bases between them. The CDR3 DNA is TGTGCCACCAGCAGAGGAGGTACGGCTAATGAGCAGTTCTTC. Residues: CATSRGGTANEQFF.

A single count supports this clone. The chain couples TRBV15 to TRBJ2-3; D is perhaps TRBD2 (6 bases). Germline assignment: CDR1 LNHNV and CDR2 YYDKDF (reference sequence). Trimming cost V 3 bases and J 6 bases, with 10 bases left between them. The CDR3 is made up of 13 amino acids. The CDR3 sequence is CATSSGRSDTQYF. The CDR3 DNA is TGTGCCACCAGCAGCGGGAGATCGGATACGCAGTATTTT.

The rearrangement uses TRBV5-1 and TRBJ1-1; D gene uncertain. The CDR3 consists of 13 residues. Germline CDR1 reads SGHRS; CDR2 reads YFSETQ. The V gene lost 0 bases and the J gene lost 6 bases, with 9 bases spanning the gap. The CDR3 DNA follows: TGCGCCAGCAGCTTGGCCATCGGGTCTGAAGCTTTCTTT. Its translation: CASSLAIGSEAFF. The full variable domain, in which reference TRBV5-1 and TRBJ1-1 provide the parts outside the CDR3, is KAGVTQTPRYLIKTRGQQVTLSCSPISGHRSVSWYQQTPGQGLQFLFEYFSETQRNKGNFPGRFSGRQFSNSRSEMNVSTLELGDSALYLCASSLAIGSEAFFGQGTRLTVV.

The chain is built from TRBV29-1 and TRBJ2-1; 10 bases map to TRBD2. The CDR3 extends over 18 amino acids. CDR1 is SQVTM and CDR2 is ANQGSEA in the germline V gene. V shed 6 bases and J 4 bases; nucleotides not matched to a gene: 18. DNA for the CDR3: TGCAGCGTGGCCGGCACGTCGTCACCTAGCGGGGGTTACAATGAGCAGTTCTTC. This codes for CSVAGTSSPSGGYNEQFF.

V is TRBV7-8 and J is TRBJ2-3, with 8 bases identical to TRBD1. V lost 4 bases and J lost 0; bases outside the gene matches: 6. The CDR3 loop spans 16 amino acids. Germline CDR1 SGHVS, CDR2 FQNEAQ. This chain's CDR3 is CASSSHRGKSTDTQYF. The DNA of the CDR3 is TGTGCCAGCAGCTCGCACAGGGGGAAGAGCACAGATACGCAGTATTTT.